This T cell receptor beta chain was identified in a study of blood T cells in healthy people across ages. Study-wide points: Compared with aged donors, long-lived donors showed fewer expanded clones, suggesting selection.

Combining a sample-barcoded 5' primer with a J-beta primer mix, a second PCR ran for about 7 to 11 cycles. MiXCR, applied by TCRdb to the 5' RACE reads, yields one record per CDR3 protein. The data hold some 800,000 distinct CDR3 sequences, with around 45% observed a single time. As for this clonotype: Its antigen is not identified. One junction end disagrees with the germline gene, perhaps due to a read error.

Isolation of PBMCs gave at least 7 million cells per sample. From germline, CDR1 is GTSNPN and CDR2 SVGIG (reference sequence). The CDR3 extends over 11 amino acids. V usage is TRBV30 and J usage is TRBJ2-7; 7 nucleotides line up with TRBD2. The J call may be mistaken, given a closer DNA end match to TRBJ2-5. Sequences were obtained from blood. The clonotype originates from a man between 60 and 75 years old in good health. The CDR3 protein is CAGRGRETQYF. CDR3 in DNA: TGTGCCGGGAGGGGCAGGGAGACCCAGTACTTC.